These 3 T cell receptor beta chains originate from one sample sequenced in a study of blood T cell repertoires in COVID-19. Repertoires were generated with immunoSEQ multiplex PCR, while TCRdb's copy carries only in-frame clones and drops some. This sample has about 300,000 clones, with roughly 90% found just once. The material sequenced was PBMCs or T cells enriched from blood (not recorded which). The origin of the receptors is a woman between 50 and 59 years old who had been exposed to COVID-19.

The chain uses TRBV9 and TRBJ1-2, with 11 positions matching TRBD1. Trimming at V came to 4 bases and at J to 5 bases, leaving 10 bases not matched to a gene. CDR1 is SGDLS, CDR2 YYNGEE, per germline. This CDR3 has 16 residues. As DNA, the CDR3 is TGTGCCAGCAGCTCTGGACAGGGGGCTCAAGGTTATGGCTACACCTTC. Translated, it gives CASSSGQGAQGYGYTF.

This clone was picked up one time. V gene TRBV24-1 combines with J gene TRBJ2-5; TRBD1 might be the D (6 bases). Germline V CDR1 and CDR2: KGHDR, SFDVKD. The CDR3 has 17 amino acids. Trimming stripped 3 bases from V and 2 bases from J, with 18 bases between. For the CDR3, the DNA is TGTGCCACCAGTGATGGAAACAGGGTCCCGTATCAAGAGACCCAGTACTTC. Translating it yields CATSDGNRVPYQETQYF.

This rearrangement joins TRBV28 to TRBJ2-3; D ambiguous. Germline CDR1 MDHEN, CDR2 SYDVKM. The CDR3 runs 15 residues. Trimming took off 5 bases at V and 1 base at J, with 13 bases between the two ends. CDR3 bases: TGTGCCAGCAGTCGCCCCGGCGAGGGCACAGATACGCAGTATTTT. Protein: CASSRPGEGTDTQYF.